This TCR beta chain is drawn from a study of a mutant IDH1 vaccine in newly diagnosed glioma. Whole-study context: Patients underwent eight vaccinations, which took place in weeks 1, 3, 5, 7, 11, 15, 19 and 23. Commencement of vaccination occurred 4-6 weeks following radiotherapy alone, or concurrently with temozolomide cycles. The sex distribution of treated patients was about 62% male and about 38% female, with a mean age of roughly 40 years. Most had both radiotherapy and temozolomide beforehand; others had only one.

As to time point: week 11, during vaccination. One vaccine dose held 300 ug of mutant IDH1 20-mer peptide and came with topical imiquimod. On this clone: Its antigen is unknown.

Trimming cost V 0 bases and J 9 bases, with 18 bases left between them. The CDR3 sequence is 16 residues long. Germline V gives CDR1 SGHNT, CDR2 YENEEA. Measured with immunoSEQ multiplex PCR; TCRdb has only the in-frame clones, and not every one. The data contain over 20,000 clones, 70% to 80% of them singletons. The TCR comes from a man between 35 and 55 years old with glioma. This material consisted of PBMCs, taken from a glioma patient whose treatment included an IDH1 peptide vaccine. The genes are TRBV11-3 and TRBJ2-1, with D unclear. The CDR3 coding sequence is TGTGCCAGCAGCTTAGAAGACGCGGCTCTGCTTGGTGAGCAGTTCTTC. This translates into CASSLEDAALLGEQFF.